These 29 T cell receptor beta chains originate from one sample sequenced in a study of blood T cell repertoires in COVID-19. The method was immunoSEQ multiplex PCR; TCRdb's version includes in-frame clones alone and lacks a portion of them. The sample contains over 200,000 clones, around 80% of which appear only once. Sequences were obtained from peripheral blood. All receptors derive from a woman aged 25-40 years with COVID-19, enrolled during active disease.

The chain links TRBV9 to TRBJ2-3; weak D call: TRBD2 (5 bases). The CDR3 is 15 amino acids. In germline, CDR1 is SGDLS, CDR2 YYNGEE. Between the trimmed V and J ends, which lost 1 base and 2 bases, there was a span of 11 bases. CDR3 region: CASSVTDSFTDTQYF. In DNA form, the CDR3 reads TGTGCCAGCAGCGTAACGGACTCTTTCACAGATACGCAGTATTTT.

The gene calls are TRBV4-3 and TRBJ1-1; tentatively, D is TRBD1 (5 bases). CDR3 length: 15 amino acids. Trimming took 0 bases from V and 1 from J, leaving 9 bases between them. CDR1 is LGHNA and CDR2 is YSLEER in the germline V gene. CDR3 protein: CASSQDRAPNTEAFF. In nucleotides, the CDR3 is TGCGCCAGCAGCCAAGACAGGGCTCCGAACACTGAAGCTTTCTTT.

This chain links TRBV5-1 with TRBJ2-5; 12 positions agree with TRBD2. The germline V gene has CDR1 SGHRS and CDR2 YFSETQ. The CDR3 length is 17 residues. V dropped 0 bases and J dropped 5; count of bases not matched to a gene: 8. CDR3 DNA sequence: TGCGCCAGCAGCTTGGCCCCTAGCGGGGGGGCTGATGAGACCCAGTACTTC. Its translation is CASSLAPSGGADETQYF.

CDR3 residues: CAWSIGRAGSGELFF. The DNA of the CDR3 is TGTGCCTGGAGTATAGGCAGGGCAGGGTCCGGGGAGCTGTTTTTT. The chain has TRBV30 and TRBJ2-2; D may be TRBD1 (5 bases). This CDR3 region has 15 residues. Trimming cost V 2 bases and J 6 bases, with 16 bases left between them. CDR1 and CDR2 from the germline V gene are GTSNPN and SVGIG (reference sequence).

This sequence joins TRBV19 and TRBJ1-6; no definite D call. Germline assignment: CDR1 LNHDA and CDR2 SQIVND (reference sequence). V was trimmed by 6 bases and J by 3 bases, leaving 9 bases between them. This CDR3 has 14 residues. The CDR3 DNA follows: TGTGCCAGTAGGGCTCAGAACTATAATTCACCCCTCCACTTT. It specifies CASRAQNYNSPLHF.

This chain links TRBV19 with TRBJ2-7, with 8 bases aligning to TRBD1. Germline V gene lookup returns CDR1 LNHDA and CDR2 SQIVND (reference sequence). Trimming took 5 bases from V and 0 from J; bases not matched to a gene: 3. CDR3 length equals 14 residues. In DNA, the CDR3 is TGTGCCAGTAGTGGGCAGGGGGCCTCCTACGAGCAGTACTTC. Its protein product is CASSGQGASYEQYF. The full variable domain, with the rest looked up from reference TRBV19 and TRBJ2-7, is DGGITQSPKYLFRKEGQNVTLSCEQNLNHDAMYWYRQDPGQGLRLIYYSQIVNDFQKGDIAEGYSVSREKKESFPLTVTSAQKNPTAFYLCASSGQGASYEQYFGPGTRLTVT.

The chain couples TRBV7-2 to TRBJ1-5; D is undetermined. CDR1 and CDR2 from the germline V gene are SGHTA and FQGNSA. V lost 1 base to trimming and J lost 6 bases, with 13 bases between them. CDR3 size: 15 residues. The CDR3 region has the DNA TGTGCCAGCAGCTTAGGCGACGGGGTGGGTCAGCCCCAGCATTTT. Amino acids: CASSLGDGVGQPQHF.

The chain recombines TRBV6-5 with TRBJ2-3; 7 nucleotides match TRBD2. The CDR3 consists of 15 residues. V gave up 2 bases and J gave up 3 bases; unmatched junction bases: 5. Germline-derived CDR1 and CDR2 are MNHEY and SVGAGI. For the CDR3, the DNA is TGTGCCAGCAGTTACGGCGGGAGTCGAACAGATACGCAGTATTTT. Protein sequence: CASSYGGSRTDTQYF.

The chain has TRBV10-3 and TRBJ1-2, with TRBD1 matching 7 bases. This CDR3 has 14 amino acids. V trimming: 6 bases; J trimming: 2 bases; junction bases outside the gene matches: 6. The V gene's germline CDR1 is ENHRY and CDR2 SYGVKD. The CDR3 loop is CAIRLTGPNYGYTF. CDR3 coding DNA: TGTGCCATCAGGTTGACAGGGCCCAACTATGGCTACACCTTC.

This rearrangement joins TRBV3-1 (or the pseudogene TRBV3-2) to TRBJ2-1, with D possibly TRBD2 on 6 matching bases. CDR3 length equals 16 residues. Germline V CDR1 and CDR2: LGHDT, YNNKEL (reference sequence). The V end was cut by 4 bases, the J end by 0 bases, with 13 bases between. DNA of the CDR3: TGTGCCAGCAGCCGGTGGGCGGGGCTCTCCTACAATGAGCAGTTCTTC. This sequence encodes CASSRWAGLSYNEQFF.

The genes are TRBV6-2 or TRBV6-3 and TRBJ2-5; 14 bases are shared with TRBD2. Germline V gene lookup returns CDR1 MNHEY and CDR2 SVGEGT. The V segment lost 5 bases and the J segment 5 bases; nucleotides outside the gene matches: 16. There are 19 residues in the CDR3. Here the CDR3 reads CASSRGLAGGPSFEETQYF. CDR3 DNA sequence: TGTGCCAGCAGTCGCGGACTAGCGGGAGGCCCGTCGTTTGAGGAGACCCAGTACTTC.

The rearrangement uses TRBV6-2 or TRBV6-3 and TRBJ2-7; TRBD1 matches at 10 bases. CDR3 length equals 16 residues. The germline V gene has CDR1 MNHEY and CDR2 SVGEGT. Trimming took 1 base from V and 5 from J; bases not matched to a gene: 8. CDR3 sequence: CASSYFIRTGGDEQYF. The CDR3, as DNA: TGTGCCAGCAGTTACTTCATACGGACAGGGGGGGACGAGCAGTACTTC.

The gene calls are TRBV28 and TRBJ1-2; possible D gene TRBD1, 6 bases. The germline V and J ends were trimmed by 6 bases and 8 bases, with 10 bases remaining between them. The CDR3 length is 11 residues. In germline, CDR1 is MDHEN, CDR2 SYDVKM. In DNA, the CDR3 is TGTGCCAGCAGGGGGACAAGAGGCTACACCTTC. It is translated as CASRGTRGYTF.

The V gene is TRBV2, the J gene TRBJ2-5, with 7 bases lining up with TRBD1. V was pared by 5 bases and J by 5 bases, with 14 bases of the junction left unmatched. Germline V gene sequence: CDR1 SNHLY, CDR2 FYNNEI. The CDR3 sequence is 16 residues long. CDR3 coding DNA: TGTGCCAGCAGTCCCTTCGGGACAGCGCCCCGGGAGACCCAGTACTTC. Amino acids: CASSPFGTAPRETQYF.

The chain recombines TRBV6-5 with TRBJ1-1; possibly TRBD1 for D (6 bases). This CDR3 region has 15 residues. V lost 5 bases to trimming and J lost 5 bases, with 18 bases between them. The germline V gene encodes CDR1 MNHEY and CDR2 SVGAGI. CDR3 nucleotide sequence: TGTGCCAGCAGTCCCGCGATTTTAGGGGGTACTGAAGCTTTCTTT. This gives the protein CASSPAILGGTEAFF.

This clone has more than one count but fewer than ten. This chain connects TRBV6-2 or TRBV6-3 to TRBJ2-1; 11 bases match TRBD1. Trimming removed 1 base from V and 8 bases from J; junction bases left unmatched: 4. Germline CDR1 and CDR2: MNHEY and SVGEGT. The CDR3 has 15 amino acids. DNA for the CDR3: TGTGCCAGCAGTTACTTGGGACAGGGGGTCGATGAGCAGTTCTTC. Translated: CASSYLGQGVDEQFF.

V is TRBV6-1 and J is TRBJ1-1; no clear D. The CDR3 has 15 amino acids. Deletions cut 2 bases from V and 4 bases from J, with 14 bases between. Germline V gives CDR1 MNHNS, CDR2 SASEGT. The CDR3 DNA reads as TGTGCCAGCAGTGAACAAGAGACCCGGGGCACTGAAGCTTTCTTT. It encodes CASSEQETRGTEAFF.

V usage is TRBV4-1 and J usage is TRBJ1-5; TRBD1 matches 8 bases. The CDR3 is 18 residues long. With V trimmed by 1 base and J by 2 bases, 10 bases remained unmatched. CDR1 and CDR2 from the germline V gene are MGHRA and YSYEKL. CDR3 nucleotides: TGCGCCAGCAGCCAAGGGGAACAGGGGGGATTTCGCAATCAGCCCCAGCATTTT. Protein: CASSQGEQGGFRNQPQHF.

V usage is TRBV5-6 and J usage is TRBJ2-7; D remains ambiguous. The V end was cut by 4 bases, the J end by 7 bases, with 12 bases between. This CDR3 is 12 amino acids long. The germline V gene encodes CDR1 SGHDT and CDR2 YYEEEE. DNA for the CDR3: TGTGCCAGCAGCCGAGAGTCCCGAGAGCAGTACTTC. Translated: CASSRESREQYF.

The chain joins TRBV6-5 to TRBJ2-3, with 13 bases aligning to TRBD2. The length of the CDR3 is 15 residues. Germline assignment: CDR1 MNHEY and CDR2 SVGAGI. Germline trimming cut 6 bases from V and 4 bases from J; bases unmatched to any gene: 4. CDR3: CASRLGLAGADTQYF. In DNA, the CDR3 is TGTGCCAGCAGACTCGGACTAGCGGGAGCAGATACGCAGTATTTT.

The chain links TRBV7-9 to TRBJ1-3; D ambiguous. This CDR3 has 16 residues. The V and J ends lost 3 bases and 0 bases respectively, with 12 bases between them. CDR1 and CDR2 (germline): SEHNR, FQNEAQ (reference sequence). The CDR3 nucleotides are TGTGCCAGCAGCTTGCTGACGGGTTACTCTGGAAACACCATATATTTT. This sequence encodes CASSLLTGYSGNTIYF.

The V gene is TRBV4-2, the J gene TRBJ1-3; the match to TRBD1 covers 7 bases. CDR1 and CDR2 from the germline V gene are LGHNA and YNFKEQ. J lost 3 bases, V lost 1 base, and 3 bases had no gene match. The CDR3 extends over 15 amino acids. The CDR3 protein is CASSQGGTDGNTIYF. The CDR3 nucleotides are TGTGCCAGCAGCCAAGGGGGGACAGATGGAAACACCATATATTTT.

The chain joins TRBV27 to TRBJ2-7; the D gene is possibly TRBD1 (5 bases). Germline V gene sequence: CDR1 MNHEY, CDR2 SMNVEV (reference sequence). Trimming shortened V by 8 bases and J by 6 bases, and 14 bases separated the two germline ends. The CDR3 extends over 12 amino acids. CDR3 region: CASSGNIVEQYF. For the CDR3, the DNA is TGTGCCAGCTCAGGGAATATCGTCGAGCAGTACTTC.

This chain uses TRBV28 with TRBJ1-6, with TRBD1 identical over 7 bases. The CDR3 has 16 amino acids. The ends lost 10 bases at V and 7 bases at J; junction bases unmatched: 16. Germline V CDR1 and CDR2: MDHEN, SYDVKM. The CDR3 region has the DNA TGTGCCATCCTTCCGACAGGGCCCTTACCAAATTCACCCCTCCACTTT. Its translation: CAILPTGPLPNSPLHF. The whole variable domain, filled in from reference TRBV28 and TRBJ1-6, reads DVKVTQSSRYLVKRTGEKVFLECVQDMDHENMFWYRQDPGLGLRLIYFSYDVKMKEKGDIPEGYSVSREKKERFSLILESASTNQTSMYLCAILPTGPLPNSPLHFGNGTRLTVT.

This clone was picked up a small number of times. The DNA of the CDR3 is TGTGCCAGCTCTCCCGCGTCCGTCCGGACAGGGGACAATTCACCCCTCCACTTT. Translation gives CASSPASVRTGDNSPLHF. The V call is TRBV18, the J call TRBJ1-6, with 9 positions matching TRBD1. From germline, CDR1 is KGHSH and CDR2 LQKENI. J lost 7 bases, V lost 6 bases, and 16 bases had no gene match. The CDR3 runs 18 residues.

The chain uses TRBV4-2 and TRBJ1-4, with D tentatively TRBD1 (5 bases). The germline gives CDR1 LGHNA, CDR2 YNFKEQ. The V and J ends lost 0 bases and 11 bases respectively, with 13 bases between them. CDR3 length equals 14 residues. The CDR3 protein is CASSQDRDYSKLFF. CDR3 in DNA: TGTGCCAGCAGCCAAGATCGGGACTATAGTAAACTGTTTTTT.

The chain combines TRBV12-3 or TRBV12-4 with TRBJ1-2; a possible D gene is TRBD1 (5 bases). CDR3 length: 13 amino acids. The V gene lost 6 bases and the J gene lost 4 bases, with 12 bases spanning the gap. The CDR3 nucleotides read TGTGCCAGCAGGTTCCAGGGTGGCTATGGCTACACCTTC. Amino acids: CASRFQGGYGYTF.

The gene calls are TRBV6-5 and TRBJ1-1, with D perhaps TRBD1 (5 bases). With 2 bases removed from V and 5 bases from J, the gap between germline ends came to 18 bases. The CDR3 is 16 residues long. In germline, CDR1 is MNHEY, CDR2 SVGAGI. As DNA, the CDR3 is TGTGCCAGCAGTTACGAGGTTTTGGGGCCGGCAACTGAAGCTTTCTTT. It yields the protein CASSYEVLGPATEAFF.

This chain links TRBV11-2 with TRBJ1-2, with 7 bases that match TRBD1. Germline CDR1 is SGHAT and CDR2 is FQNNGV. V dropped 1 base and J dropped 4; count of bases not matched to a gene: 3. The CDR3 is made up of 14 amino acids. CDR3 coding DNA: TGTGCCAGCAGCTTAGCAGGGGGAACCTATGGCTACACCTTC. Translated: CASSLAGGTYGYTF.